This T cell receptor (beta chain) stems from a study of T cell repertoires in aging, cancer and after chemotherapy. Study information: Donor ages fell into six groups from 30 or younger up to 70 or older. Repeat sampling of healthy donors over several months to years showed clear clonal overlap. Study-wide results and limits: Rebound thymic output was suggested by rising median generation probability during chemotherapy in each cancer cohort. Loss of evenness, beyond lost richness, contributed to age-related TCR diversity decline in cancer patients.

Germline V gene lookup returns CDR1 LNHDA and CDR2 SQIVND (reference sequence). V was clipped by 5 bases and J by 4 bases, with 15 bases between them. This CDR3 is 14 amino acids long. A mixed TRB-A/B primer pool amplified rearranged TRB by multiplex touch-down PCR. A single record per CDR3 protein comes from TCRdb applying MiXCR to the multiplex PCR reads. The table records over 8,000 distinct CDR3 sequences, around 44% of them present only once. This clonotype was counted a few times. What it recognizes is unknown. TCR beta rearrangements were amplified from peripheral blood genomic DNA. The source material was blood. The chain is built from TRBV19 and TRBJ2-7; D gene ambiguous. The sequence came from a human donor in good health. The CDR3 here is CASSRAEALYEQYF. The CDR3 bases are TGTGCCAGTAGTCGGGCGGAAGCCCTATACGAGCAGTACTTC.